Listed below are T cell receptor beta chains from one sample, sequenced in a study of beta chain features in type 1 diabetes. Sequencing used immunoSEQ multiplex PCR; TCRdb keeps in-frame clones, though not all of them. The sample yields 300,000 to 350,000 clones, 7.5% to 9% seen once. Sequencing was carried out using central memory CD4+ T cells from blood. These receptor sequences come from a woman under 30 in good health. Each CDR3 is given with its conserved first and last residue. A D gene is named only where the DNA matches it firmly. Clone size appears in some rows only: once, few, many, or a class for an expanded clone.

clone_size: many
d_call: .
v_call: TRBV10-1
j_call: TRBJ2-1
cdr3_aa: CASSEMRDGEQFF
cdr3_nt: TGCGCCAGCAGTGAGATGCGGGACGGTGAGCAGTTCTTC

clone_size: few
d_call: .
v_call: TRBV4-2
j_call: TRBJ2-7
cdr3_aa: CASSLSRGTRYEQYF
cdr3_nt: TGTGCCAGCAGCCTCTCTCGGGGCACAAGATACGAGCAGTACTTC

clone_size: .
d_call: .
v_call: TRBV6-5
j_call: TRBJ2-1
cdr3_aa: CASSSGVEQFF
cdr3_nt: TGTGCCAGCAGTTCAGGAGTTGAGCAGTTCTTC

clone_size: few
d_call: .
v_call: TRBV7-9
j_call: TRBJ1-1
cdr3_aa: CASSSTGMNTEAFF
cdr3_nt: TGTGCCAGCAGCTCGACAGGCATGAACACTGAAGCTTTCTTT

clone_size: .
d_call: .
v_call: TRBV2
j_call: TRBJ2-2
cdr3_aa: CASAGNTGELFF
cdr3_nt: TGTGCCAGCGCAGGGAATACCGGGGAGCTGTTTTTT

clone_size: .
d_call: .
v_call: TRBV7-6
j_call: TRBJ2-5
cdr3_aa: CASSRTPGLETQYF
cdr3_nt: TGTGCCAGCAGCCGTACCCCAGGGTTGGAGACCCAGTACTTC

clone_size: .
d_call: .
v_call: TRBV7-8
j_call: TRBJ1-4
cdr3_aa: CASSLGWANEKLFF
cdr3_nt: TGTGCCAGCAGCTTGGGTTGGGCTAATGAAAAACTGTTTTTT

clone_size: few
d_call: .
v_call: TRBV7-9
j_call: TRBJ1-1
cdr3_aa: CASSLMGQNTEAFF
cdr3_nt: TGTGCCAGCAGCTTGATGGGACAGAACACTGAAGCTTTCTTT

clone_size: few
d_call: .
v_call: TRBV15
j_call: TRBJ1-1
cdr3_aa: CATSRDKAVIRVDTEAFF
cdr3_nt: TGTGCCACCAGCAGAGATAAGGCAGTAATCAGGGTGGACACTGAAGCTTTCTTT

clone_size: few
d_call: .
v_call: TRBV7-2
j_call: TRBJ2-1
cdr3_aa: CASSPPNMYNEQFF
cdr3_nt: TGTGCCAGCAGCCCCCCGAATATGTACAATGAGCAGTTCTTC

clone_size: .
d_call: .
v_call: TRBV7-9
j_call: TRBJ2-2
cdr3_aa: CASSPHQGTGELFF
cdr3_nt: TGTGCCAGCAGCCCCCACCAGGGCACCGGGGAGCTGTTTTTT

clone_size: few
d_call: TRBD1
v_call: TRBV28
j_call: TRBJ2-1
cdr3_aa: CASSFPGTGSWNEQFF
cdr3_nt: TGTGCCAGCAGTTTCCCGGGGACAGGGTCTTGGAATGAGCAGTTCTTC

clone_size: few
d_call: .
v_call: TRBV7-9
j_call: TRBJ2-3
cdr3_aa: CASSNLGSGDTQYF
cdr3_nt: TGTGCCAGCAGCAATCTGGGGTCTGGGGATACGCAGTATTTT

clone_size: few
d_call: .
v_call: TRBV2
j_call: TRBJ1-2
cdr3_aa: CASTRKSQDGYTF
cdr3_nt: TGTGCCAGCACCCGAAAAAGCCAAGATGGCTACACCTTC

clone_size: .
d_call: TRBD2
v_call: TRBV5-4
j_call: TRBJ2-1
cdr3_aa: CASSLGAGGYNEQFF
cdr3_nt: TGTGCCAGCAGCTTAGGAGCGGGAGGGTACAATGAGCAGTTCTTC

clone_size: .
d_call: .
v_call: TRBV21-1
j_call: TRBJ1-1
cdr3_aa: CASRGREETEAFF
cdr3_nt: TGTGCCAGCAGGGGGAGGGAAGAAACTGAAGCTTTCTTT

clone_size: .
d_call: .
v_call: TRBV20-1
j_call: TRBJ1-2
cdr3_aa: CSASPQGGYTF
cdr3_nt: TGCAGTGCTAGCCCGCAGGGTGGCTACACCTTC

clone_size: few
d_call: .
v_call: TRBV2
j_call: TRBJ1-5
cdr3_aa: CASSGDGSNQPQHF
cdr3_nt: TGTGCCAGCAGTGGGGACGGTAGCAATCAGCCCCAGCATTTT

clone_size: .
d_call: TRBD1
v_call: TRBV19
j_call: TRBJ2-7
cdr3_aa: CASSRGQGAYEQYF
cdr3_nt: TGTGCCAGTAGTCGGGGCCAGGGGGCCTACGAGCAGTACTTC

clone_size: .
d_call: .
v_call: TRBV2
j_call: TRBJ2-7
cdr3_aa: CASKGDGYEQYF
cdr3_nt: TGTGCCAGCAAAGGAGACGGCTACGAGCAGTACTTC

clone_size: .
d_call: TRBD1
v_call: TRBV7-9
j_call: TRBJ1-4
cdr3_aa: CASSQGQGAGNEKLFF
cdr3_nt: TGTGCCAGCAGCCAGGGACAGGGGGCCGGTAATGAAAAACTGTTTTTT

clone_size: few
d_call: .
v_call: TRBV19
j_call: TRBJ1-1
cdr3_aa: CASSIDLNTEAFF
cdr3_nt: TGTGCCAGTAGTATAGATTTGAACACTGAAGCTTTCTTT

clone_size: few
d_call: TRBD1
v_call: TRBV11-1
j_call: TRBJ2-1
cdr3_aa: CASAGTGLNEQFF
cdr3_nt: TGTGCCAGTGCCGGGACAGGGTTGAATGAGCAGTTCTTC

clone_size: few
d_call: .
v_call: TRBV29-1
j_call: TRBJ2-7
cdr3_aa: CSVRASGRYEQYF
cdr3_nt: TGCAGCGTGAGGGCGTCCGGGAGATACGAGCAGTACTTC

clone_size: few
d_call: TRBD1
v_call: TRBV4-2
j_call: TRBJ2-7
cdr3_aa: CASSQQGVGQGFTYEQYF
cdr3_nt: TGTGCCAGCAGCCAGCAGGGGGTCGGACAGGGGTTTACCTACGAGCAGTACTTC

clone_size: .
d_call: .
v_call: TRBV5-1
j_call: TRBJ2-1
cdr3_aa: CASSLTLARANNEQFF
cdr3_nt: TGCGCCAGCAGCCTGACCCTAGCGAGAGCTAACAATGAGCAGTTCTTC

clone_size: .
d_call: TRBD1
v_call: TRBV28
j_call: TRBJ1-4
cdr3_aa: CASSSGTGNEKLFF
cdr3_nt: TGTGCCAGCAGTTCCGGGACAGGGAATGAAAAACTGTTTTTT

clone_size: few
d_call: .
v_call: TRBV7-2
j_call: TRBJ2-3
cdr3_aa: CASSLFPLQLVSDTQYF
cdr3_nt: TGTGCCAGCAGCTTATTCCCCCTGCAACTAGTTTCAGATACGCAGTATTTT

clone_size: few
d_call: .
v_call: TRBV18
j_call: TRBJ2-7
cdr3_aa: CASSGSGGGTYEQYF
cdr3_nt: TGTGCCAGCTCGGGTAGCGGCGGAGGCACCTACGAGCAGTACTTC

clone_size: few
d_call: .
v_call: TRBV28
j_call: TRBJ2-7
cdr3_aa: CASSLTPGLSYEQYF
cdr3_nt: TGTGCCAGCAGTTTAACCCCGGGCCTCTCCTACGAGCAGTACTTC